The rows below give T cell receptor beta chains drawn from one sample of a study of T-cell memory formation after mild COVID-19. MiXCR was run by TCRdb on the 5' RACE reads, yielding one entry per CDR3 protein. The table shows over 500,000 distinct CDR3 sequences, with 15% to 20% occurring only once. Sequencing was done on a sample of PBMCs or a T cell subset sorted from them (not recorded which). These receptors all come from an adult woman who had mild COVID-19 (a few samples of this study predate the infection). Cell type and time point are not known. Both conserved end residues are part of each CDR3. Each record gives: J gene, V gene, clone size, D gene, CDR3 DNA, CDR3 protein. The D gene is left open where the match is weak. Expanded clones are given a class, and other clones once, few, many or no size at all.

TRBJ2-3,TRBV5-1,few,.,TGCGCCAGCAGCCGCGGGGACGCCACAGATACGCAGTATTTT,CASSRGDATDTQYF
TRBJ2-3,TRBV4-1,.,.,TGCGCCAGCAGCCAAGGTGATAGCGCAGATACGCAGTATTTT,CASSQGDSADTQYF
TRBJ2-1,TRBV20-1,.,TRBD2,TGCAGTGCTAGAGGTCAAAGGCGGGAGGTCTACAATGAGCAGTTCTTC,CSARGQRREVYNEQFF
TRBJ2-7,TRBV21-1,few,.,TGTGCCAGCACCCAACAGGGTGACGAGCAGTACTTC,CASTQQGDEQYF
TRBJ2-7,TRBV5-6,few,.,TGTGCCAGCAGCTTGTTACGCGAGCAGTACTTC,CASSLLREQYF
TRBJ2-1,TRBV19,few,.,TGTGCCAGTATGGGGTACTCCTACAATGAGCAGTTCTTC,CASMGYSYNEQFF
TRBJ1-2,TRBV12-3/TRBV12-4,.,.,TGTGCCAGCAGCCCTACATCGACAGTAGTCTATGGCTACACCTTC,CASSPTSTVVYGYTF
TRBJ2-4,TRBV6-5,few,.,TGTAGTTCTGGAATCGGAAACATTCAGTACTTC,CSSGIGNIQYF
TRBJ2-1,TRBV5-1,.,TRBD2,TGCGCCAGCAGCTTGGAAGCGACTAGCAGAAATGAGCAGTTCTTC,CASSLEATSRNEQFF
TRBJ1-2,TRBV3-1,few,.,TGTGCCAGCACCTCGTATGGGTCCTATGGCTACACCTTC,CASTSYGSYGYTF
TRBJ1-5,TRBV14,many,.,TGTGCCAGCAGAGAAAAGAATCAGCCCCAGCATTTT,CASREKNQPQHF
TRBJ1-1,TRBV12-5,.,TRBD1,TGTGCTAGTGGTTCCCCTCGGAAGGGGGCGACTGAAGCTTTCTTT,CASGSPRKGATEAFF
TRBJ2-3,TRBV7-6,.,.,TGTGCCAGCAGCTTAGGACGGATAGATACGCAGTATTTT,CASSLGRIDTQYF
TRBJ2-3,TRBV5-1,few,.,TGCGCCAGCAGCTTGGACGTGGGGTATAGCACAGATACGCAGTATTTT,CASSLDVGYSTDTQYF
TRBJ1-2,TRBV25-1,.,TRBD1,TGTGCCAGCAGTGGAGGGACAGCCTATGGCTACACCTTC,CASSGGTAYGYTF
TRBJ1-2,TRBV4-2,.,.,TGTGCCAGCAGCCAAGATCGGGCAGGGAATTACCGTGGCTATGGCTACACCTTC,CASSQDRAGNYRGYGYTF
TRBJ1-1,TRBV27,few,.,TGTGCCAGCAGTTCCCCGTGGACGGGAACCGCTGAAGCTTTCTTT,CASSSPWTGTAEAFF
TRBJ1-5,TRBV20-1,.,.,TGCAGTGCTAGCCAGGGGCGAAATCAGCCCCAGCATTTT,CSASQGRNQPQHF
TRBJ2-3,TRBV7-2,many,.,TGTGCCAGCAGCTTACTCGGCTGGACAGATACGCAGTATTTT,CASSLLGWTDTQYF
TRBJ1-1,TRBV6-5,few,.,TGTGCCAGCAGTGGATCGTGGAACACTGAAGCTTTCTTT,CASSGSWNTEAFF
TRBJ2-7,TRBV4-1,few,TRBD1,TGCGCCAGCAGCCGGGGACAGGGGGACCCCTACGAGCAGTACTTC,CASSRGQGDPYEQYF
TRBJ1-6,TRBV14,few,.,TGTGCCAGCAGCCGGGACCTCCTGAGTTCACCCCTCCACTTT,CASSRDLLSSPLHF
TRBJ2-7,TRBV6-5,many,.,TGTGCCTCGGGCGAGCCACCCCATTACGCGCAGTACTTC,CASGEPPHYAQYF